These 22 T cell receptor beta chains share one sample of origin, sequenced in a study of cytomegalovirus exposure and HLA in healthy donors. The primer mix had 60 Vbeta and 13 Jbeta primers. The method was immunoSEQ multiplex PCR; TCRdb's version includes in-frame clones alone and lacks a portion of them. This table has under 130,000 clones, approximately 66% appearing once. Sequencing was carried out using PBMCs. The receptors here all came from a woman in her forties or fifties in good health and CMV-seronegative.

The CDR3 region has the DNA TGTGCCAGCAGCCAAGATAGGAGCGCCGAGCAGTACTTC. Amino acids: CASSQDRSAEQYF. The rearrangement joins TRBV4-2 to TRBJ2-7, with no clear D. The V and J ends lost 0 bases and 6 bases respectively, with 9 bases between them. CDR3 size: 13 residues. Germline CDR1 is LGHNA and CDR2 is YNFKEQ.

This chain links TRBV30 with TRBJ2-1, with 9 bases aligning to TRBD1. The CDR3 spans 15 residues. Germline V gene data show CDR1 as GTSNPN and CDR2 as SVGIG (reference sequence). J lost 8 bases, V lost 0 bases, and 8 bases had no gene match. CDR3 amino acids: CAWSVSGTGSDEQFF. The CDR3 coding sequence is TGTGCCTGGAGTGTATCTGGGACAGGGAGCGATGAGCAGTTCTTC.

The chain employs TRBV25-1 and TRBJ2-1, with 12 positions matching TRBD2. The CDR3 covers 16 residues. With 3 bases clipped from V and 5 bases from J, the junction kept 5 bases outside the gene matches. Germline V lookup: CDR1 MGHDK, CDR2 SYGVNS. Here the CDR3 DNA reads TGTGCCAGCAGTGACCCTAGCGGGGGGGTAAACAATGAGCAGTTCTTC. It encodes CASSDPSGGVNNEQFF.

The chain's CDR3 is CASSPGLADSYEQYF. Written as DNA, the CDR3 is TGCGCCAGCAGCCCGGGACTAGCGGACTCCTACGAGCAGTACTTC. The chain links TRBV4-1 to TRBJ2-7; 11 bases map to TRBD2. Losses at the gene ends were 4 bases for V and 0 bases for J; bases not matched to a gene: 2. This CDR3 has 15 amino acids. In germline, CDR1 is MGHRA, CDR2 YSYEKL.

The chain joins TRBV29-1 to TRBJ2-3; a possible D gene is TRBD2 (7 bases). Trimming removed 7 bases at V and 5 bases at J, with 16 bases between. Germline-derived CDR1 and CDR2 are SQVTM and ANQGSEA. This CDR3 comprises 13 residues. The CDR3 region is CSAIRGAGDTQYF. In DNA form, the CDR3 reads TGCAGCGCGATTCGGGGGGCGGGAGATACGCAGTATTTT.

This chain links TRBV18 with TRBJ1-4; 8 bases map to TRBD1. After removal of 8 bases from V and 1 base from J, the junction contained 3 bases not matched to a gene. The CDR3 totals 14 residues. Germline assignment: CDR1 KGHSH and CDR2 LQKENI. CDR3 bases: TGTGCCAGCGGACAGGGTTTAACTAATGAAAAACTGTTTTTT. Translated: CASGQGLTNEKLFF.

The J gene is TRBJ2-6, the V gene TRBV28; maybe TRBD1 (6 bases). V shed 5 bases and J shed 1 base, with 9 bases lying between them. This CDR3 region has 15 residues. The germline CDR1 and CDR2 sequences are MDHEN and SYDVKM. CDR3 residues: CASSPQGSGANVLTF. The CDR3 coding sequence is TGTGCCAGCAGTCCTCAGGGGTCTGGGGCCAACGTCCTGACTTTC.

The CDR3 is CASSLSEGNTGELFF. DNA for the CDR3: TGTGCCAGCAGTTTATCCGAGGGGAACACCGGGGAGCTGTTTTTT. The rearrangement uses TRBV27 and TRBJ2-2; D may be TRBD2 (5 bases). The CDR3 consists of 15 residues. Trimming cost V 0 bases and J 1 base, with 6 bases left between them. The germline CDR1 and CDR2 sequences are MNHEY and SMNVEV (reference sequence).

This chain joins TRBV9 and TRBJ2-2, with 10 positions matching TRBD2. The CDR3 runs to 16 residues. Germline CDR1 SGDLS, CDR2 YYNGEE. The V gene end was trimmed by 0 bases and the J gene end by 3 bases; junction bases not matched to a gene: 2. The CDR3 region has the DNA TGTGCCAGCAGCGTAGCCGGGACTAGCGACACCGGGGAGCTGTTTTTT. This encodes CASSVAGTSDTGELFF.

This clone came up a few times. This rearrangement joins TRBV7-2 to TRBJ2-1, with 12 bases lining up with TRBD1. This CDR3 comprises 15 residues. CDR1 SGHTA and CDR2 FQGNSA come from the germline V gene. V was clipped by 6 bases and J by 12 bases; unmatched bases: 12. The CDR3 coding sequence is TGTGCCAGCAGGGGGGGACAGGGGGCTGGGGTTTCGCAGTTCTTC. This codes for CASRGGQGAGVSQFF.

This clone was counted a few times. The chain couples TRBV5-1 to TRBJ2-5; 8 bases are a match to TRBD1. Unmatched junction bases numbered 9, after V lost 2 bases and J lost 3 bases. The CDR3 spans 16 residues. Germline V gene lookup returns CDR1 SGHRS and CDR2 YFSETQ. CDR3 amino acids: CASSLDAHRGEETQYF. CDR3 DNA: TGCGCCAGCAGCTTAGACGCCCACAGGGGGGAAGAGACCCAGTACTTC.

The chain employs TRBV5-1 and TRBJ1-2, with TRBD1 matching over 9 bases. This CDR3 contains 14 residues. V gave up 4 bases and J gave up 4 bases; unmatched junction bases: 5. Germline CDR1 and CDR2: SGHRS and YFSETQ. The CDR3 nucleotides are TGCGCCAGCAGCAGTGACAGGGGGGGCTATGGCTACACCTTC. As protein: CASSSDRGGYGYTF.

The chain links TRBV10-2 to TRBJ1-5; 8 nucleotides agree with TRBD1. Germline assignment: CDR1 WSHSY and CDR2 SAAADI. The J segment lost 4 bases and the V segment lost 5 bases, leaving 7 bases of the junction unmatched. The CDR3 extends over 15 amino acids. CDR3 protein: CASSTGQGRNQPQHF. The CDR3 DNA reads TGCGCCAGCAGTACCGGACAGGGACGGAATCAGCCCCAGCATTTT.

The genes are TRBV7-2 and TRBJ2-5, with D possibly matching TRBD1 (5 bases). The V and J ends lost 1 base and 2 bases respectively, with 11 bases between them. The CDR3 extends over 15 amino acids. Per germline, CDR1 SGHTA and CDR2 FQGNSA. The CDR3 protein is CASSLVQGMQETQYF. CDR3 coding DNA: TGTGCCAGCAGCTTAGTCCAGGGAATGCAAGAGACCCAGTACTTC.

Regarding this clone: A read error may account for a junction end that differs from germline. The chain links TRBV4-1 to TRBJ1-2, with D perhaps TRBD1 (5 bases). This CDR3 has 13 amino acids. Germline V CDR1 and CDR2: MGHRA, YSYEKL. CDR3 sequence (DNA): TGCGCCAGCAGCCTAAGTCCCAGGGATGAGGCCGAATTC. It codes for CASSLSPRDEAEF.

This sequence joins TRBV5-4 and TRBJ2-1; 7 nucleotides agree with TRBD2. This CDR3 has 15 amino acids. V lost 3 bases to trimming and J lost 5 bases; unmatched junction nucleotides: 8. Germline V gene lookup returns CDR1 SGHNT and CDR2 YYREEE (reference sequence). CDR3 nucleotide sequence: TGTGCCAGCAGCTCCTTGGGGCTAGCGGACAATGAGCAGTTCTTC. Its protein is CASSSLGLADNEQFF.

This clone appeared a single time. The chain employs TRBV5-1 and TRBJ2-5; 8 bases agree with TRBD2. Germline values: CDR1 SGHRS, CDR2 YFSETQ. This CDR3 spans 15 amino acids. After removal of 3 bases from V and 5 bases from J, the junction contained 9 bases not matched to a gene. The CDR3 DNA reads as TGCGCCAGCAGCTGGCGGGGACTAGATTTGGAGACCCAGTACTTC. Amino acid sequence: CASSWRGLDLETQYF.

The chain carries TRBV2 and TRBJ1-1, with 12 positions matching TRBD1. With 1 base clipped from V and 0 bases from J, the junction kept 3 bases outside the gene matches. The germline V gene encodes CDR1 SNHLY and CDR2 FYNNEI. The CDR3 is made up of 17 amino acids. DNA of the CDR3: TGTGCCAGCAGTGAAGTTGGGGACAGGGGGCTGAACACTGAAGCTTTCTTT. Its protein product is CASSEVGDRGLNTEAFF.

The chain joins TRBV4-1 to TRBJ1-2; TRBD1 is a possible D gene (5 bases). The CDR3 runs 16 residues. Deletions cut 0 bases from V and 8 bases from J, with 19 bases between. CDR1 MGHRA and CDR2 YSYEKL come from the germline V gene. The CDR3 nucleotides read TGCGCCAGCAGCCAAGATGGAGACCTCAGGGTTCGAGGCTACACCTTC. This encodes CASSQDGDLRVRGYTF.

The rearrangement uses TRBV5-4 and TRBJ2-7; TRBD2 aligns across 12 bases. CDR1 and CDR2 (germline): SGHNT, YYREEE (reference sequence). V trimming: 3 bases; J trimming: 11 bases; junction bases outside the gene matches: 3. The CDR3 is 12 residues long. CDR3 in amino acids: CASSWTSGEEYF. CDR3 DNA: TGTGCCAGCAGCTGGACTAGCGGGGAGGAGTACTTC. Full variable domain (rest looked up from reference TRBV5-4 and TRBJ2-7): ETGVTQSPTHLIKTRGQQVTLRCSSQSGHNTVSWYQQALGQGPQFIFQYYREEENGRGNFPPRFSGLQFPNYSSELNVNALELDDSALYLCASSWTSGEEYFGPGTRLTVT.

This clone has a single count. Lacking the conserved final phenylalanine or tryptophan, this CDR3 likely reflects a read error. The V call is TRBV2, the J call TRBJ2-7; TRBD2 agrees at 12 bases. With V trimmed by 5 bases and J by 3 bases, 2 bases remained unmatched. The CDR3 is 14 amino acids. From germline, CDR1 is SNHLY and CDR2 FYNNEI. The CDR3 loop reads CASSRLAGDYEQYL. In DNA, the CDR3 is TGTGCCAGCAGTCGACTAGCGGGAGACTACGAGCAGTACCTC.

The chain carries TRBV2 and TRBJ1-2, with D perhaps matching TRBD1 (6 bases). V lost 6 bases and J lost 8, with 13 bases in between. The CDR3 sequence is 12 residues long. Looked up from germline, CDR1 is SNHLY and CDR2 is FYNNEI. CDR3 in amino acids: CASRWDNLGYTF. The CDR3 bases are TGTGCCAGCAGGTGGGACAATTTAGGCTACACCTTC.